The 21 T cell receptor beta chains listed next were all sequenced from one sample in a study of blood T cell repertoires in COVID-19. Sequencing was performed with immunoSEQ multiplex PCR; in TCRdb, only in-frame clones are kept and a portion is missing. Of around 130,000 clones in the sample, around 78% were seen once. Input material: peripheral blood. The receptors originated from a human donor in a cohort sampled during active COVID-19.

This clone was counted ten times or more. The J gene is TRBJ2-2, the V gene TRBV2; D not certain. Trimming took 6 bases from V and 3 from J, leaving 11 bases between them. This CDR3 has 14 amino acids. CDR1 SNHLY and CDR2 FYNNEI come from the germline V gene. CDR3 protein: CASRGQAHTGELFF. The DNA for the CDR3 is TGTGCCAGCAGGGGCCAGGCTCACACCGGGGAGCTGTTTTTT.

The chain has TRBV3-1 (or the pseudogene TRBV3-2) and TRBJ2-1; tentative D call: TRBD1 (5 bases). This CDR3 contains 14 residues. The germline V gene has CDR1 LGHDT and CDR2 YNNKEL (reference sequence). Trimming took 1 base from V and 2 from J, leaving 6 bases between them. CDR3 amino acids: CASSQGGTYNEQFF. DNA for the CDR3: TGTGCCAGCAGCCAAGGGGGCACCTACAATGAGCAGTTCTTC.

The rearrangement joins TRBV6-1 to TRBJ2-1; D gene ambiguous. CDR3 length equals 14 residues. The germline V gene has CDR1 MNHNS and CDR2 SASEGT. V lost 0 bases to trimming and J lost 6 bases, with 9 bases between them. CDR3 protein: CASSEASTRNEQFF. CDR3 sequence (DNA): TGTGCCAGCAGTGAAGCAAGCACCCGCAATGAGCAGTTCTTC.

The CDR3 spells CASSHKLAGGPGELFF. For the CDR3, the DNA is TGTGCCAGCAGCCACAAACTAGCGGGGGGGCCCGGGGAGCTGTTTTTT. The chain has TRBV4-2 and TRBJ2-2, with 13 bases matching TRBD2. V lost 3 bases to trimming and J lost 6 bases; unmatched junction nucleotides: 4. Germline assignment: CDR1 LGHNA and CDR2 YNFKEQ. The CDR3 consists of 16 residues.

V usage is TRBV30 and J usage is TRBJ1-6, with D hard to call. The CDR3 has 15 amino acids. The V and J ends lost 2 bases and 0 bases respectively, with 8 bases between them. The germline CDR1 and CDR2 sequences are GTSNPN and SVGIG (reference sequence). The CDR3 reads CAWSYPSSYNSPLHF. The CDR3, as DNA: TGTGCCTGGAGTTACCCGAGCTCCTATAATTCACCCCTCCACTTT.

This clone was seen once. CDR3: CASSEAMGGIYGYTF. CDR3 DNA sequence: TGTGCCAGCAGTGAAGCGATGGGAGGGATCTATGGCTACACCTTC. J is TRBJ1-2 and V is TRBV2; D ambiguous. The V gene's germline CDR1 is SNHLY and CDR2 FYNNEI. The CDR3 is made up of 15 amino acids. With 0 bases removed from V and 4 bases from J, the gap between germline ends came to 12 bases.

This chain joins TRBV19 and TRBJ1-1, with 8 bases identical to TRBD1. Germline V gene lookup returns CDR1 LNHDA and CDR2 SQIVND (reference sequence). V lost 3 bases, J lost 0 bases, and 9 bases stayed unmatched. The length of the CDR3 is 17 residues. The CDR3 spells CASSIFHGQGMNTEAFF. CDR3 coding DNA: TGTGCCAGTAGTATTTTCCATGGACAGGGAATGAACACTGAAGCTTTCTTT.

The V call is TRBV2, the J call TRBJ2-5; 16 bases match TRBD2. Trimming cost V 4 bases and J 5 bases; bases outside gene matches: 4. The CDR3 is 16 residues long. The V gene's germline CDR1 is SNHLY and CDR2 FYNNEI. The CDR3 DNA reads as TGTGCCAGCAGTGTGGGGACTAGCGGGGGGGCTGAGACCCAGTACTTC. Protein product: CASSVGTSGGAETQYF.

The chain employs TRBV30 and TRBJ1-2, with D perhaps TRBD1 (5 bases). There are 12 residues in the CDR3. Between the trimmed V and J ends, which lost 2 bases and 2 bases, there was a span of 6 bases. Germline V gene data show CDR1 as GTSNPN and CDR2 as SVGIG (reference sequence). This CDR3 is CAWSRGNYGYTF. CDR3 DNA: TGTGCCTGGAGTCGGGGGAACTATGGCTACACCTTC.

This chain links TRBV5-4 with TRBJ1-2, with 9 bases lining up with TRBD1. CDR3 length: 13 amino acids. The V segment lost 4 bases and the J segment 5 bases; nucleotides outside the gene matches: 3. Germline V gene sequence: CDR1 SGHNT, CDR2 YYREEE (reference sequence). As DNA, the CDR3 is TGTGCCAGCAGCCGGACAGGGGTATATGGCTACACCTTC. Encoded protein: CASSRTGVYGYTF.

J is TRBJ2-3 and V is TRBV10-1; 12 bases line up with TRBD2. CDR1 WNHNN and CDR2 SYGVQD come from the germline V gene (reference sequence). There are 16 residues in the CDR3. Trimming took 5 bases from V and 6 from J; bases not matched to a gene: 9. CDR3 bases: TGCGCCAGCAGTTCGACTAGCGGGGGTCCGAAGGATACGCAGTATTTT. This sequence encodes CASSSTSGGPKDTQYF.

This clone was observed a handful of times. The gene calls are TRBV5-1 and TRBJ2-1; the match to TRBD1 covers 7 bases. The CDR3 loop spans 14 amino acids. Germline values: CDR1 SGHRS, CDR2 YFSETQ. The V segment lost 1 base and the J segment 4 bases; nucleotides outside the gene matches: 2. The CDR3 DNA reads as TGCGCCAGCAGCTTGTCACAGGGGTACAATGAGCAGTTCTTC. Translated: CASSLSQGYNEQFF.

The V gene is TRBV2, the J gene TRBJ2-1; D is uncertain. The CDR3 loop spans 14 amino acids. CDR1 SNHLY and CDR2 FYNNEI come from the germline V gene. Trimming left V 0 bases short and J 5 bases short, with 8 bases between. This CDR3 is CASSEAVRNNEQFF. CDR3 in DNA: TGTGCCAGCAGTGAAGCGGTCAGAAACAATGAGCAGTTCTTC.

The chain is built from TRBV4-2 and TRBJ2-3, with 8 bases aligning to TRBD2. Germline V lookup: CDR1 LGHNA, CDR2 YNFKEQ. V shed 4 bases and J 5 bases; nucleotides not matched to a gene: 5. The CDR3 is 14 amino acids. CDR3 DNA sequence: TGTGCCAGCAGCCGCGGGGGGCCCGGAGATACGCAGTATTTT. Residues: CASSRGGPGDTQYF.

The V and J genes are TRBV2 and TRBJ2-3; TRBD2 aligns across 7 bases. This CDR3 spans 15 amino acids. Germline lookup yields CDR1 SNHLY and CDR2 FYNNEI. With V trimmed by 4 bases and J by 4 bases, 8 bases remained unmatched. The CDR3 DNA sequence: TGTGCCAGCAGTGCCCGAGCGGGGAGGTCAGATACGCAGTATTTT. Protein sequence: CASSARAGRSDTQYF.

The V call is TRBV7-3, the J call TRBJ2-2, with TRBD1 matching over 9 bases. The germline gives CDR1 SGHTA, CDR2 FQGTGA. CDR3 size: 20 residues. Trimming cost V 5 bases and J 2 bases; bases outside gene matches: 18. CDR3 loop: CASSLPGTGTPRINTGELFF. For the CDR3, the DNA is TGTGCCAGCAGCCTCCCCGGGACAGGGACACCCCGAATTAACACCGGGGAGCTGTTTTTT.

V usage is TRBV19 and J usage is TRBJ2-7; 8 bases are a match to TRBD2. V was pared by 5 bases and J by 2 bases, with 11 bases of the junction left unmatched. CDR1 is LNHDA and CDR2 is SQIVND in the germline V gene (reference sequence). The CDR3 is 16 amino acids. CDR3 DNA: TGTGCCAGTAGTCCCTATGTCGGGGGGGTTACCTACGAGCAGTACTTC. Its translation: CASSPYVGGVTYEQYF.

The genes are TRBV19 and TRBJ1-6; D is perhaps TRBD1 (5 bases). Germline CDR1 reads LNHDA; CDR2 reads SQIVND (reference sequence). Trimming shortened V by 3 bases and J by 6 bases, and 24 bases separated the two germline ends. This CDR3 region has 19 residues. The CDR3 reads CASSILLHFSDGGNSPLHF. CDR3 nucleotide sequence: TGTGCCAGTAGTATTCTTCTCCACTTCAGCGACGGGGGTAATTCACCCCTCCACTTT.

J is TRBJ2-5 and V is TRBV29-1; D is uncertain. The CDR3 covers 11 residues. CDR1 and CDR2 (germline): SQVTM, ANQGSEA. Trimming pared 8 bases from V and 5 bases from J, leaving 12 bases between. The CDR3 here is CSLTYTETQYF. CDR3 nucleotide sequence: TGCAGCCTTACTTATACGGAGACCCAGTACTTC.

The chain employs TRBV2 and TRBJ1-5; 9 nucleotides agree with TRBD1. The CDR3 runs 15 residues. Losses at the gene ends were 8 bases for V and 1 base for J; bases not matched to a gene: 6. CDR1 is SNHLY and CDR2 is FYNNEI in the germline V gene. CDR3 region: CASRPDRGSNQPQHF. The CDR3 coding sequence is TGTGCCAGCCGCCCGGACAGGGGAAGCAATCAGCCCCAGCATTTT. Complete variable domain (other parts from reference TRBV2 and TRBJ1-5): EPEVTQTPSHQVTQMGQEVILRCVPISNHLYFYWYRQILGQKVEFLVSFYNNEISEKSEIFDDQFSVERPDGSNFTLKIRSTKLEDSAMYFCASRPDRGSNQPQHFGDGTRLSIL.

The V call is TRBV12-3 or TRBV12-4, the J call TRBJ2-7; 7 nucleotides align to TRBD2. The CDR3 runs to 12 residues. Germline trimming cut 6 bases from V and 6 bases from J; bases unmatched to any gene: 5. The CDR3 reads CASSPGGSEQYF. CDR3 sequence (DNA): TGTGCCAGCAGCCCCGGGGGGAGCGAGCAGTACTTC.